The next 2 T cell receptor beta chains were all read from a single sample in a study of OX40 agonist ivuxolimab in advanced cancers. Profiled with immunoSEQ multiplex PCR; TCRdb holds only in-frame clones, not every one. This repertoire shows 59,000 or so clones, 82% found once; its top ten account for under 4.5%. The sample here was CD4+ or CD8+ T cells sorted from blood, taken in a trial of the OX40 agonist ivuxolimab. Every receptor here comes from an adult with an advanced solid tumor such as melanoma, head and neck, liver or kidney cancer.

The V call is TRBV7-8, the J call TRBJ1-4, with 9 bases identical to TRBD1. The CDR3 length is 15 residues. J was trimmed by 8 bases and V by 5 bases; bases with no gene match: 9. Germline V gives CDR1 SGHVS, CDR2 FQNEAQ. The CDR3 DNA is TGTGCCAGCAGCCCAGAGACAGGGGGACGGGAAAAACTGTTTTTT. This translates into CASSPETGGREKLFF.

On this clone: Other DNA sequences in this specimen translate into the identical CDR3. This chain uses TRBV19 with TRBJ1-1; perhaps TRBD1 as D (5 bases). V lost 3 bases to trimming and J lost 3 bases, with 14 bases between them. This CDR3 contains 15 residues. Germline lookup yields CDR1 LNHDA and CDR2 SQIVND (reference sequence). CDR3 coding DNA: TGTGCCAGTAGTATCACGGGGGTTAAGGACACTGAAGCTTTCTTT. Protein product: CASSITGVKDTEAFF.